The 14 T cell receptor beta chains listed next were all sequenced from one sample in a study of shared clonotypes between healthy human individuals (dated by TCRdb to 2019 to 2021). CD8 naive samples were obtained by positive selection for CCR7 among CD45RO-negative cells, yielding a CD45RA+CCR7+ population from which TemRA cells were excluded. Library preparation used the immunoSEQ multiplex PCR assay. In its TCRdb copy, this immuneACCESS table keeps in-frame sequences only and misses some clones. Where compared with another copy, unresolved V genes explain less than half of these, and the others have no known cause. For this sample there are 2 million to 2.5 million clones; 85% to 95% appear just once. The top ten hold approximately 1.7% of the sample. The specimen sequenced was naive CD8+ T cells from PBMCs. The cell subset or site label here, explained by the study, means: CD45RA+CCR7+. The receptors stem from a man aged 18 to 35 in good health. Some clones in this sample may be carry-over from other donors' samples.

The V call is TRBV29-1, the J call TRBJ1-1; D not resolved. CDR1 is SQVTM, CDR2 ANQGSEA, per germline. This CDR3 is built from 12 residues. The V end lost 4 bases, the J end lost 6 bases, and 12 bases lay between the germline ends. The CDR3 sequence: CSVAFSSSEAFF. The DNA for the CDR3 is TGCAGCGTTGCGTTTTCGTCCTCTGAAGCTTTCTTT.

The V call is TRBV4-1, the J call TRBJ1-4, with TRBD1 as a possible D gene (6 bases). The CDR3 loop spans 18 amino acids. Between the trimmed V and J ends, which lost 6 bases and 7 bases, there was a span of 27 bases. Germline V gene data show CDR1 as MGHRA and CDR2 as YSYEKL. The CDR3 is CASRLIAIKGGRGEKLFF. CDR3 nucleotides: TGCGCCAGCAGACTTATTGCCATTAAGGGGGGCCGGGGTGAAAAACTGTTTTTT.

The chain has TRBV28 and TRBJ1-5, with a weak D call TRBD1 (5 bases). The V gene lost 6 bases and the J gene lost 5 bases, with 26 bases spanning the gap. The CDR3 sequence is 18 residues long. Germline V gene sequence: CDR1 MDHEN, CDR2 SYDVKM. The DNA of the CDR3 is TGTGCCAGCAGGACTGACCGGGACGCACCAGGATGGGATCAGCCCCAGCATTTT. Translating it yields CASRTDRDAPGWDQPQHF. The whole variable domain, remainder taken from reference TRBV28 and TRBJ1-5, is DVKVTQSSRYLVKRTGEKVFLECVQDMDHENMFWYRQDPGLGLRLIYFSYDVKMKEKGDIPEGYSVSREKKERFSLILESASTNQTSMYLCASRTDRDAPGWDQPQHFGDGTRLSIL.

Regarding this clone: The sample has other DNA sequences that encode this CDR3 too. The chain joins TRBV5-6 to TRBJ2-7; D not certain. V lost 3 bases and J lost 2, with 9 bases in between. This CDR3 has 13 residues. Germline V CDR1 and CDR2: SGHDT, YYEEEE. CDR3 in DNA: TGTGCCAGCAGCTCTGGTGGGACCTACGAGCAGTACTTC. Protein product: CASSSGGTYEQYF.

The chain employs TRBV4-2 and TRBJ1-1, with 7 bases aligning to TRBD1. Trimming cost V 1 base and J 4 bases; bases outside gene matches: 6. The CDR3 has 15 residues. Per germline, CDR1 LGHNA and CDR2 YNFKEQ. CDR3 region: CASSQARQGGTEAFF. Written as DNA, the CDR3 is TGTGCCAGCAGCCAAGCGCGACAGGGTGGCACTGAAGCTTTCTTT.

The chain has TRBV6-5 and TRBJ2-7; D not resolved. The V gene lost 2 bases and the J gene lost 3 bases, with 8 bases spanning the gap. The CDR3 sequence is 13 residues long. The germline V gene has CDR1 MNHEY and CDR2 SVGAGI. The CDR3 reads CASSYGVLYEQYF. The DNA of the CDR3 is TGTGCCAGCAGTTACGGGGTACTCTACGAGCAGTACTTC.

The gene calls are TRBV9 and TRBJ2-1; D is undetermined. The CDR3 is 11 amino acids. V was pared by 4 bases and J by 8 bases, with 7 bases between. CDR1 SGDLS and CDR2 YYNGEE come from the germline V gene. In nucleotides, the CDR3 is TGTGCCAGCAGCCTTATGTATGAGCAGTTCTTC. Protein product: CASSLMYEQFF.

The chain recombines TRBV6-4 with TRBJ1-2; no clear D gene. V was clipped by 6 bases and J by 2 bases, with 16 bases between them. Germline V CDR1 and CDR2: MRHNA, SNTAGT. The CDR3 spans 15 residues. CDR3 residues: CASRNRHAANYGYTF. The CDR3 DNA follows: TGTGCCAGCAGAAATCGACACGCAGCAAACTATGGCTACACCTTC.

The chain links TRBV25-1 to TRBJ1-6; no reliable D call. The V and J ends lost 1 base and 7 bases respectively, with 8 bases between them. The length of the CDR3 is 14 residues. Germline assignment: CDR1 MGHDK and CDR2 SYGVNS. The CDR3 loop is CASSESSVNSPLHF. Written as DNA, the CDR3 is TGTGCCAGCAGTGAATCTTCCGTAAATTCACCCCTCCACTTT.

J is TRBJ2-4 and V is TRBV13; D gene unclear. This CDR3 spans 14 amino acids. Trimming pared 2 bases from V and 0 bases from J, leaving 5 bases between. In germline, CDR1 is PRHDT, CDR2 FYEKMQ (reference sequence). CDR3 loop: CASSLTGAKNIQYF. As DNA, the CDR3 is TGTGCCAGCAGCTTAACGGGAGCCAAAAACATTCAGTACTTC.

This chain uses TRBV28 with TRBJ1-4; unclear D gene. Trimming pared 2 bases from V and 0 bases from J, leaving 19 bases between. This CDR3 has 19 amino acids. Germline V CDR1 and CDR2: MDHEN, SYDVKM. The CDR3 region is CASSLRVGVFSSTNEKLFF. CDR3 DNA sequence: TGTGCCAGCAGTTTACGAGTTGGGGTTTTCTCCTCAACTAATGAAAAACTGTTTTTT.

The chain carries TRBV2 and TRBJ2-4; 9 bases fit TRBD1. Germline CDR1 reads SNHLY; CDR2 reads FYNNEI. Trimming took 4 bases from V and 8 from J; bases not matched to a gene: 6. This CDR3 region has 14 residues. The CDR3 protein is CASSGGTGSHIQYF. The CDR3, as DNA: TGTGCCAGCAGTGGCGGGACAGGGTCACACATTCAGTACTTC.

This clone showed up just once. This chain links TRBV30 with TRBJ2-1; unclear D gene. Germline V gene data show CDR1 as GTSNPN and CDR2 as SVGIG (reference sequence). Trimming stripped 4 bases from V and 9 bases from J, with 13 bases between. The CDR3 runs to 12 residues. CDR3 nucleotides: TGTGCCTGGAACCAGCTTTGGGGTGAGCAGTTCTTC. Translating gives CAWNQLWGEQFF.

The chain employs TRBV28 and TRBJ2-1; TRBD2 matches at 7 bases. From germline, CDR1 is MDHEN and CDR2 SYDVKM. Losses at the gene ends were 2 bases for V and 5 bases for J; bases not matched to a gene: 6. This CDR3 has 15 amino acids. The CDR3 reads CASSLRLADHNEQFF. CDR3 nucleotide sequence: TGTGCCAGCAGTTTACGGCTAGCGGATCACAATGAGCAGTTCTTC.